The 12 T cell receptor beta chains reported below all come from one sample, sequenced in a study of T-cell reconstitution after alpha-beta-depleted transplantation in children. Unique molecular identifiers featured in how the TCRbeta library was prepared. From the PCR reads, TCRdb called clonotypes with MiXCR, one entry per CDR3 protein. The table has about a million distinct CDR3 sequences, around 30% seen once. This material consisted of PBMCs, mostly from graft donor cells, taken 360 days after TCRalphabeta/CD19-depleted stem cell transplant. These receptors came from a boy in the first two years of life who had a stem cell transplant for SCID, so the T cells may come from the graft donor.

V gene TRBV4-3 combines with J gene TRBJ2-1, with D unclear. Germline lookup yields CDR1 LGHNA and CDR2 YSLEER. Trimming stripped 0 bases from V and 8 bases from J, with 14 bases between. This CDR3 spans 15 amino acids. CDR3: CASSQEDTSFYEQFF. Written as DNA, the CDR3 is TGCGCCAGCAGCCAAGAAGATACGTCGTTTTATGAGCAGTTCTTC.

The V gene is TRBV5-1, the J gene TRBJ2-2, with unresolved D. The CDR3 has 14 residues. The V gene lost 4 bases and the J gene lost 9 bases, with 16 bases spanning the gap. The V gene's germline CDR1 is SGHRS and CDR2 YFSETQ. CDR3 nucleotide sequence: TGCGCCAGCAGCCCCCCCGTTTTGGGCCGGGAGCTGTTTTTT. It codes for CASSPPVLGRELFF.

This clonotype was recorded a few times. The CDR3 reads CASSFYSTNTGELFF. CDR3 bases: TGCGCCAGCAGCTTTTACAGCACGAACACCGGGGAGCTGTTTTTT. This chain connects TRBV5-1 to TRBJ2-2, with no clear D. Germline V lookup: CDR1 SGHRS, CDR2 YFSETQ. Trimming pared 2 bases from V and 0 bases from J, leaving 8 bases between. This CDR3 is 15 amino acids long.

This clonotype was observed a few times. This chain joins TRBV2 and TRBJ1-5, with D perhaps TRBD1 (5 bases). Trimming stripped 6 bases from V and 4 bases from J, with 16 bases between. CDR3 length: 15 amino acids. Germline V lookup: CDR1 SNHLY, CDR2 FYNNEI. The CDR3 region is CASRLSRQMNQPQHF. The CDR3 coding sequence is TGTGCCAGCAGATTGTCTAGACAGATGAATCAGCCCCAGCATTTT.

The chain links TRBV4-2 to TRBJ2-2, with 8 nucleotides matching TRBD2. CDR3 size: 18 residues. CDR1 is LGHNA and CDR2 is YNFKEQ in the germline V gene. V lost 2 bases to trimming and J lost 5 bases; unmatched junction nucleotides: 13. CDR3 sequence reads: CASSQRSGGVSGTGELFF. The CDR3 coding sequence is TGTGCCAGCAGCCAACGGAGCGGGGGCGTATCGGGAACCGGGGAGCTGTTTTTT.

This clonotype was observed a few times. The V call is TRBV20-1, the J call TRBJ1-4, with D maybe TRBD1 (6 bases). CDR1 and CDR2 from the germline V gene are DFQATT and SNEGSKA (reference sequence). V was pared by 3 bases and J by 1 base, with 12 bases between. This CDR3 is built from 15 residues. Here the CDR3 reads CSASPLRGTNEKLFF. The CDR3 nucleotides are TGCAGTGCTAGTCCCCTCAGGGGAACTAATGAAAAACTGTTTTTT.

The rearrangement links TRBV5-6 to TRBJ2-4, with D tentatively TRBD1 (6 bases). Per germline, CDR1 SGHDT and CDR2 YYEEEE. The CDR3 is 15 amino acids. The V gene lost 1 base and the J gene lost 4 bases, with 12 bases spanning the gap. CDR3 in amino acids: CASSLIQGTKNIQYF. Here the CDR3 DNA reads TGTGCCAGCAGCTTGATACAGGGCACGAAAAACATTCAGTACTTC.

In nucleotides, the CDR3 is TGCAGCGTTAATGCGCTAGACACCTACAATGAGCAGTTCTTC. This gives the protein CSVNALDTYNEQFF. The chain links TRBV29-1 to TRBJ2-1; D uncertain. V was shortened by 5 bases and J by 2 bases, with 13 bases between the two germline ends. Germline assignment: CDR1 SQVTM and CDR2 ANQGSEA. CDR3 size: 14 residues.

This clonotype was found a few times. The chain links TRBV7-9 to TRBJ1-5; D is possibly TRBD1 (6 bases). This CDR3 has 13 residues. Germline CDR1 is SEHNR and CDR2 is FQNEAQ (reference sequence). V lost 0 bases and J lost 9, with 9 bases in between. The CDR3 DNA reads as TGTGCCAGCAGCTTAGCGGGGGGGCGGCCCCAGCATTTT. Residues: CASSLAGGRPQHF.

The rearrangement uses TRBV7-3 and TRBJ2-1, with D unclear. Trimming took off 1 base at V and 9 bases at J, with 10 bases between the two ends. Germline V CDR1 and CDR2: SGHTA, FQGTGA. This CDR3 has 13 residues. The CDR3 DNA reads TGTGCCAGCAGCTTAAGGCCCCTAGGTGAGCAGTTCTTC. Protein: CASSLRPLGEQFF.

This clonotype was observed a few times. V usage is TRBV20-1 and J usage is TRBJ1-1; TRBD1 is a possible D gene (5 bases). V gave up 5 bases and J gave up 3 bases, with 16 bases separating them. The CDR3 length is 14 residues. Germline values: CDR1 DFQATT, CDR2 SNEGSKA (reference sequence). CDR3 region: CSAVRDPWDTEAFF. CDR3 sequence (DNA): TGCAGTGCTGTCCGGGACCCGTGGGACACTGAAGCTTTCTTT.

This clonotype was seen more than once but under ten times. The chain joins TRBV10-3 to TRBJ2-5; the D is unclear. V lost 5 bases, J lost 1 base, and 11 bases lay in between. The CDR3 runs 14 residues. CDR1 is ENHRY, CDR2 SYGVKD, per germline. Here the CDR3 DNA reads TGTGCCATCAGTACCTCCTTGGTCCAAGAGACCCAGTACTTC. Its translation: CAISTSLVQETQYF.